The clone carrying this TCR beta chain was recorded only once. Its cognate antigen is unknown. These data belong to a study of cytomegalovirus exposure and HLA in healthy donors. The study, taken as a whole, reports: For TCR beta chains, V- and J-gene trimming was later linked to a missense DCLRE1C variant. Clonal expansion was found to be greater in HLA-associated TCR beta chains than in equally common others in a later analysis.

In the PCR, 60 Vbeta and 13 Jbeta primers were used. Profiled with immunoSEQ multiplex PCR; TCRdb holds only in-frame clones, not every one. The top ten hold 1% of the sample, which has roughly 130,000 clones, around three quarters seen once. Unrecorded immune exposure was likely among donors, who were nominally healthy when sampled. This CDR3 comprises 15 residues. Germline values: CDR1 SGHTA, CDR2 FQGNSA. With V trimmed by 5 bases and J by 0 bases, 7 bases remained unmatched. This rearrangement joins TRBV7-2 to TRBJ2-7; 7 bases align to TRBD2. Sequenced material: PBMCs. The receptor was derived from a middle-aged man in good health and CMV-seronegative. The CDR3 bases are TGTGCCAGCAGCCCCGAGCGGGGTACCTCCTACGAGCAGTACTTC. This sequence encodes CASSPERGTSYEQYF.